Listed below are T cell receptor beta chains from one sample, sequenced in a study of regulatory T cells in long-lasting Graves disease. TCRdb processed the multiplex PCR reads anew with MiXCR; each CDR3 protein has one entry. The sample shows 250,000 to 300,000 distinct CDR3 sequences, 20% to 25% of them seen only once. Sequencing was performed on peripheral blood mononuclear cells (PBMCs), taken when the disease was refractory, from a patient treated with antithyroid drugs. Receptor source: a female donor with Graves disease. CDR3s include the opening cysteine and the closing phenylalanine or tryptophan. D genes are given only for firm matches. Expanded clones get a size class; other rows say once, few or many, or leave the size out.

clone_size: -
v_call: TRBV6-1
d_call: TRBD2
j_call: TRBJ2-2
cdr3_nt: TGTGCCAGCAGTGAACCCGGACTAGGCAACACCGGGGAGCTGTTTTTT
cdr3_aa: CASSEPGLGNTGELFF

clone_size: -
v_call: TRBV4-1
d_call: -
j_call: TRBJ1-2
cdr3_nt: TGCGCCAGCAGCCAACGCGGGGGGGGGGGCTATGGCTACACCTTC
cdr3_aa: CASSQRGGGGYGYTF

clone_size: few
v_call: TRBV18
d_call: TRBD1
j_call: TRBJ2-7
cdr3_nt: TGTGCCAGCTCACCGCGGACAGGTTCCCCCTACGAGCAGTACTTC
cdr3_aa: CASSPRTGSPYEQYF

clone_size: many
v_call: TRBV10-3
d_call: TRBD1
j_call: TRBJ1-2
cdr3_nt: TGTGCCATCGGGACAGAGGGGAACTATGGCTACACCTTC
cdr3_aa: CAIGTEGNYGYTF

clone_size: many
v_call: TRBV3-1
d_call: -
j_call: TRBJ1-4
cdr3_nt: TGTGCCAGCAGTCGCGCCTGGACCCTTAGTGAAAAACTGTTTTTT
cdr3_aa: CASSRAWTLSEKLFF

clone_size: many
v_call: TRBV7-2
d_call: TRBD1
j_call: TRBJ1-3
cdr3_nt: TGTGCCAGCAGCATTGGGACAGTCTCTGGAAACACCATATATTTT
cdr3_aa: CASSIGTVSGNTIYF

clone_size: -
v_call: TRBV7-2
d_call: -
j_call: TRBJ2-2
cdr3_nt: TGTGCCAGCAGCCTCCGGGACGGGAACACCGGGGAGCTGTTTTTT
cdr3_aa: CASSLRDGNTGELFF

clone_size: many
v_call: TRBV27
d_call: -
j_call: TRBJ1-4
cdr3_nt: TGTGCCAGCAGTTTATCGTTTAATGAAAAACTGTTTTTT
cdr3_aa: CASSLSFNEKLFF

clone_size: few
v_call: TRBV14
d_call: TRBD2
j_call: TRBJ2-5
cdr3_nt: TGTGCCAGCAGCCAAAGCGGGAGAAGTCAAGAGACCCAGTACTTC
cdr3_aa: CASSQSGRSQETQYF

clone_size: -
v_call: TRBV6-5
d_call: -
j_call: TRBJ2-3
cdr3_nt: TGTGCCAGCAGTTACTCTTCGGCAGGGGACCTCCCAGATACGCAGTATTTT
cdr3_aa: CASSYSSAGDLPDTQYF

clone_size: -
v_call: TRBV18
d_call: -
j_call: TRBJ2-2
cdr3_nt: TGTGCCAGCTCGCCTGAAGGGGTAAACACCGGGGAGCTGTTTTTT
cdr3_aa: CASSPEGVNTGELFF

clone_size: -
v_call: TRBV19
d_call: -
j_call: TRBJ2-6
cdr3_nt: TGTGCCGGTAGTCTCGGGAGCTCTGGGGCCAACGTCCTGACTTTC
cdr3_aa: CAGSLGSSGANVLTF

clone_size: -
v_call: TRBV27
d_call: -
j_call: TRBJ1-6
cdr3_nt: TGTGCCAGCAGTTTCAGGGTCTCTAATTCACCCCTCCACTTT
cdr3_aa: CASSFRVSNSPLHF

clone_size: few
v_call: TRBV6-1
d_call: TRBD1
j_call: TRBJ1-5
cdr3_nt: TGTGCCAGCAGTGGAGCCGGGACAGGGCATCAGCCCCAGCATTTT
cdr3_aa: CASSGAGTGHQPQHF

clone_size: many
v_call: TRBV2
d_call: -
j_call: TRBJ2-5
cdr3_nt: TGTGCCAGCAGTGAAGGATGGATACAAGAGACCCAGTACTTC
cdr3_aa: CASSEGWIQETQYF

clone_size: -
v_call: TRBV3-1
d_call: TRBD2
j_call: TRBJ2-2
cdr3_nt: TGTGCCAGCAGCCCACTAGCGAGCAGGGAGCTGTTTTTT
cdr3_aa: CASSPLASRELFF

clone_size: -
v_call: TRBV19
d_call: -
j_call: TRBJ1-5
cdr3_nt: TGTGCCAGTAGTATGGGGGTCCGTCAGCCCCAGCATTTT
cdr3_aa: CASSMGVRQPQHF

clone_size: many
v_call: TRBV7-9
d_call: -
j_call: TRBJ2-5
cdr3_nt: TGTGCCAGCTCAAAATCGGCCGAGACCCAGTACTTC
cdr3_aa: CASSKSAETQYF

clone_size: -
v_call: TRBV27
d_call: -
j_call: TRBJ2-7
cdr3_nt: TGTGCCAGCAGTTCGACCCGGGACCGCCGGATCTACGAGCAGTACTTC
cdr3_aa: CASSSTRDRRIYEQYF

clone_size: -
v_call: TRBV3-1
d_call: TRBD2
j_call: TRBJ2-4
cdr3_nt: TGTGCCAGCAGCCAAGATGCTAGCGGGATATACATTCAGTACTTC
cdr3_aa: CASSQDASGIYIQYF